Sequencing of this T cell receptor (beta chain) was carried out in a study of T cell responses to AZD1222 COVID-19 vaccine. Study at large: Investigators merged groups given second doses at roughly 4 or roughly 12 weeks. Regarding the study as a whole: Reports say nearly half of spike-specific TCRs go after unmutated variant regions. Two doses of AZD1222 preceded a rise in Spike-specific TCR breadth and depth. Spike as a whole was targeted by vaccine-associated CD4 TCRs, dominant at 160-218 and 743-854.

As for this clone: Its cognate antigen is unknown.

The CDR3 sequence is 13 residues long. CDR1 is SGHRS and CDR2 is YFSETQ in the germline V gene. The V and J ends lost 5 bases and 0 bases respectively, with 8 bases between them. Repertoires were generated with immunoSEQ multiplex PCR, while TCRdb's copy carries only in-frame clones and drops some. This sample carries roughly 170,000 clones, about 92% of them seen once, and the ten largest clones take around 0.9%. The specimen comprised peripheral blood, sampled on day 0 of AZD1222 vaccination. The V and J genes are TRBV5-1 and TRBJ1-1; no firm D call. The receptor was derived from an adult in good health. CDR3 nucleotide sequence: TGCGCCAGCAGTTTCAGTATGAACACTGAAGCTTTCTTT. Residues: CASSFSMNTEAFF. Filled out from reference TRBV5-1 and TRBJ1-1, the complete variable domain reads KAGVTQTPRYLIKTRGQQVTLSCSPISGHRSVSWYQQTPGQGLQFLFEYFSETQRNKGNFPGRFSGRQFSNSRSEMNVSTLELGDSALYLCASSFSMNTEAFFGQGTRLTVV.